The 2 T cell receptor beta chains reported below all come from one sample, sequenced in a study of monozygotic twins with inflammatory bowel disease (dated by TCRdb to about 2019). Libraries were made using 5' RACE. Instrument on record: Illumina HiSeq 2500. TCRdb reprocessed the reads and assigns one entry to each CDR3 protein sequence, leaving out DNA. The table for this sample lists some 160,000 distinct CDR3 sequences. Around 7% of the sample goes to the ten largest clones. Sequencing was carried out using blood. These receptors all come from a human donor with ulcerative colitis or Crohn's disease, or a healthy co-twin of an affected twin (not recorded which).

The rearrangement links TRBV21-1 to TRBJ2-1; the D gene TCRdb calls, TRBD2, cannot be checked with no DNA. TRBV21-1 corresponds to a pseudogene. The CDR3 runs to 14 residues. CDR3: CASSTNQRENEQFF.

The V gene is TRBV12-3 or TRBV12-4, the J gene TRBJ2-1; the D gene TCRdb calls, TRBD2, cannot be checked with no DNA. CDR3 length: 16 amino acids. CDR3 sequence reads: CASSLGPGLAGNEQFF.